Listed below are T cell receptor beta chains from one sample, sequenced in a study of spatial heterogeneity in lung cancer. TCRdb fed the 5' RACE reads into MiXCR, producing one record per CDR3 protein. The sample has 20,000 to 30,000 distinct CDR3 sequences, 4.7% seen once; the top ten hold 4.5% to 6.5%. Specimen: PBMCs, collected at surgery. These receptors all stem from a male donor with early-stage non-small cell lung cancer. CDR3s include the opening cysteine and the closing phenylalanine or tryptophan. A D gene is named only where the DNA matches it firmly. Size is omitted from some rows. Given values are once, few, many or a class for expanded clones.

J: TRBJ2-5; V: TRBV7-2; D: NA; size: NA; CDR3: CASSLGPPGHTQETQYF; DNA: TGTGCCAGCAGCTTAGGTCCACCGGGACACACCCAAGAGACCCAGTACTTC
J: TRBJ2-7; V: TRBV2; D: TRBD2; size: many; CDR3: CASTGGGSYEQYF; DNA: TGTGCCAGCACGGGGGGGGGCTCCTACGAGCAGTACTTC
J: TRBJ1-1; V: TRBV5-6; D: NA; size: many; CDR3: CASVRNRASRTTEAFF; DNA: TGTGCCAGCGTCAGGAACAGGGCTTCTCGAACCACTGAAGCTTTCTTT
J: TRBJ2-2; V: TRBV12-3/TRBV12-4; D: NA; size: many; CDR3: CASSQRVNTGELFF; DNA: TGTGCCAGCAGCCAGCGGGTAAACACCGGGGAGCTGTTTTTT
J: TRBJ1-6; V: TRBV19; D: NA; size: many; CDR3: CASSITGYNSPLHF; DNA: TGTGCCAGTAGTATTACAGGGTACAATTCACCCCTCCACTTT
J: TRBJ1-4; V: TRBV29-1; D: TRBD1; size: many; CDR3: CSARQGNGATNEKLFF; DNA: TGCAGCGCTAGACAGGGGAATGGGGCAACTAATGAAAAACTGTTTTTT
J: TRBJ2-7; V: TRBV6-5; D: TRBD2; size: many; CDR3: CASSRPVSGGVYEQYF; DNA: TGTGCCAGCAGTCGCCCGGTGTCGGGGGGGGTGTACGAGCAGTACTTC
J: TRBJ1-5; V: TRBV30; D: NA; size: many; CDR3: CAWSGQGQPQHF; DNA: TGTGCCTGGAGTGGTCAGGGTCAGCCCCAGCATTTT
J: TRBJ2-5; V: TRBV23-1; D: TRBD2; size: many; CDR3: CASSQTRLLAGVGETQYF; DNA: TGCGCCAGCAGTCAAACCCGACTACTAGCGGGAGTAGGAGAGACCCAGTACTTC
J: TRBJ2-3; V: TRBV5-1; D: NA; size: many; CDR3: CASSLLALRSGDTQYF; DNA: TGCGCCAGCAGCTTGCTTGCCTTGAGAAGCGGAGATACGCAGTATTTT
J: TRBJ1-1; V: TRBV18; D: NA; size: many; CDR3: CASSPPLGLNTEAFF; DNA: TGTGCCAGCTCACCACCGCTCGGGCTTAACACTGAAGCTTTCTTT
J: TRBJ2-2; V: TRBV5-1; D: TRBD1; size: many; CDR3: CASSLGTAKGGELFF; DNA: TGCGCCAGCAGCCTTGGGACAGCGAAGGGCGGGGAGCTGTTTTTT
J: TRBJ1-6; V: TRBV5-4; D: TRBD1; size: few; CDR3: CASSLDRGSPLHF; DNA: TGTGCCAGCAGCTTGGACAGGGGTTCACCCCTCCACTTT
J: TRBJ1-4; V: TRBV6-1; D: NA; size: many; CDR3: CASSVGQGGEKLFF; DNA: TGTGCCAGCAGTGTCGGTCAGGGTGGCGAAAAACTGTTTTTT
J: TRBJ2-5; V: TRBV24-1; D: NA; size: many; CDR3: CATSDPALQETQYF; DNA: TGTGCCACCAGTGACCCCGCGCTTCAAGAGACCCAGTACTTC
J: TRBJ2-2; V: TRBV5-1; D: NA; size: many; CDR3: CASSAGPGELFF; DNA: TGCGCCAGCAGCGCAGGGCCCGGGGAGCTGTTTTTT
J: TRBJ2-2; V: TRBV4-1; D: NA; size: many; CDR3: CASSLRSTRGNTGELFF; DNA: TGCGCCAGCAGCCTACGCTCGACTCGGGGAAACACCGGGGAGCTGTTTTTT
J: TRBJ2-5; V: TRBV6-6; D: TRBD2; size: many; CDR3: CASATSGVQETQYF; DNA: TGTGCCAGCGCGACTAGCGGGGTACAAGAGACCCAGTACTTC
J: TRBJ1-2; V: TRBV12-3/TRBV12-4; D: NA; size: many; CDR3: CASSRRDGTNYGYTF; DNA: TGTGCCAGCAGTCGCCGGGACGGCACTAACTATGGCTACACCTTC
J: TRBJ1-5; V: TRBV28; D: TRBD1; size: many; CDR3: CASTRGGTGYTQHF; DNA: TGTGCCAGCACCAGGGGCGGGACAGGTTATACCCAGCATTTT
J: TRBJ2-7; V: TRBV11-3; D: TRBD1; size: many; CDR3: CASSISRDRCYEQYF; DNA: TGTGCCAGCAGCATATCCCGGGACAGATGTTACGAGCAGTACTTC
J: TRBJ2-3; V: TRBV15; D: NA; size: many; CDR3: CATSRDTDTQYF; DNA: TGTGCCACCAGCAGAGACACAGATACGCAGTATTTT
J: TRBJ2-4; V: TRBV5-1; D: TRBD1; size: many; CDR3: CASSPDREDIQYF; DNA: TGCGCCAGCAGCCCGGACAGGGAGGACATTCAGTACTTC
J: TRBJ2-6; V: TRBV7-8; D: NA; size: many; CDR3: CASSPHPDTPRGANVLTF; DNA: TGTGCCAGCAGCCCACACCCGGACACCCCTCGTGGGGCCAACGTCCTGACTTTC
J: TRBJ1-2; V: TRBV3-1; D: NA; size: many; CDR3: CATYGWDPRGYTF; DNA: TGTGCCACCTACGGATGGGATCCGCGGGGCTACACCTTC
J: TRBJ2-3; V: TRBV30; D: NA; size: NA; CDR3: CAWTAGGYTQYF; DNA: TGTGCCTGGACTGCCGGCGGTTATACGCAGTATTTT
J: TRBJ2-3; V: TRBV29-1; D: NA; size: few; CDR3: CSVERTATDTQYF; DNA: TGCAGCGTTGAAAGGACTGCAACAGATACGCAGTATTTT
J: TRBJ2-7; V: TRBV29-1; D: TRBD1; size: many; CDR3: CSVGGQGVYEQYF; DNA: TGCAGCGTTGGCGGACAGGGGGTTTACGAGCAGTACTTC
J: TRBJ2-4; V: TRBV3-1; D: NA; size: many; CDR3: CASSQTSPIAKNIQYF; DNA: TGTGCCAGCAGCCAAACCAGCCCTATAGCCAAAAACATTCAGTACTTC
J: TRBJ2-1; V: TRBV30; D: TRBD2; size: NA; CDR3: CAWTSGPNEQFF; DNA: TGTGCCTGGACTAGCGGACCCAATGAGCAGTTCTTC
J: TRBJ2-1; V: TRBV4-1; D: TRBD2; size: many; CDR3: CASSQAPRTSGGEQFF; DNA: TGCGCCAGCAGCCAAGCCCCCCGGACGTCGGGAGGTGAGCAGTTCTTC
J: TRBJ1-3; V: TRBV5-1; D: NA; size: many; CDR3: CASSLGESAGNTIYF; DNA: TGCGCCAGCAGCTTGGGGGAGTCGGCTGGAAACACCATATATTTT
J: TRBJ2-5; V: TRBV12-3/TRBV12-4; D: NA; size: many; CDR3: CASRNNQETQYF; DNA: TGTGCCAGCAGAAACAACCAAGAGACCCAGTACTTC
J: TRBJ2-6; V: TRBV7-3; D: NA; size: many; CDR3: CASSLTGYSGANVLTF; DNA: TGTGCCAGCAGCTTAACTGGCTACTCTGGGGCCAACGTCCTGACTTTC
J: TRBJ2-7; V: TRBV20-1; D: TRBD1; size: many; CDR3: CSARSNRGTNEQYF; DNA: TGCAGTGCTAGATCCAACAGGGGGACCAACGAGCAGTACTTC